This is a list of T cell receptor beta chains from one sample in a study of blood T cell repertoires in COVID-19. Data came from immunoSEQ multiplex PCR; TCRdb stores just in-frame clones and leaves some out. The data show around 200,000 clones, 84% seen once. Sequencing input: peripheral blood. These receptors were obtained from a human donor in a cohort sampled during active COVID-19. Both conserved end residues are part of each CDR3. Each record gives: D gene, CDR3 length, J gene, V gene, clone size, CDR3 protein, CDR3 DNA. A D gene is named only where the DNA matches it firmly. Expanded clones are given a class, and other clones once, few, many or no size at all.

>TRBD2|17|TRBJ2-2|TRBV7-9|NA
CASSRPGLADYTGELFF
TGTGCCAGCAGCCGCCCCGGCCTAGCGGACTACACCGGGGAGCTGTTTTTT
>NA|16|TRBJ1-1|TRBV6-2/TRBV6-3|NA
CASSYHPTRMNTEAFF
TGTGCCAGCAGTTACCACCCGACAAGAATGAACACTGAAGCTTTCTTT
>NA|15|TRBJ1-1|TRBV4-1|NA
CASSLPADRWTEAFF
TGCGCCAGCAGCCTACCTGCTGATCGGTGGACTGAAGCTTTCTTT
>NA|14|TRBJ1-6|TRBV30|once
CAWRGPGENSPLHF
TGTGCCTGGAGAGGGCCGGGGGAGAATTCACCCCTCCACTTT
>TRBD1|15|TRBJ1-1|TRBV2|NA
CASRGGTGENTEAFF
TGTGCCAGCAGGGGGGGGACAGGGGAGAACACTGAAGCTTTCTTT
>NA|12|TRBJ2-1|TRBV13|NA
CASSLRGMEQFF
TGTGCCAGCAGCTTAAGGGGTATGGAGCAGTTCTTC
>TRBD2|16|TRBJ2-3|TRBV7-6|NA
CASSAPSAGGTDTQYF
TGTGCCAGCAGCGCTCCCTCAGCGGGAGGCACAGATACGCAGTATTTT
>NA|16|TRBJ2-3|TRBV4-1|NA
CASSPRTGYVPDTQYF
TGCGCCAGCAGCCCTCGCACAGGGTATGTCCCAGATACGCAGTATTTT
>NA|15|TRBJ1-1|TRBV2|NA
CASTQPDRMGTEAFF
TGTGCCAGCACCCAGCCCGACAGGATGGGCACTGAAGCTTTCTTT
>NA|16|TRBJ2-1|TRBV5-1|NA
CASSPRPLSSYNEQFF
TGCGCCAGCTCTCCCCGTCCTCTCAGCTCCTACAATGAGCAGTTCTTC
>NA|16|TRBJ2-7|TRBV5-4|NA
CASSLGFGERVYEQYF
TGTGCCAGCAGCTTGGGATTTGGGGAGAGAGTCTACGAGCAGTACTTC
>NA|14|TRBJ1-2|TRBV2|NA
CASKYQMAYYGYTF
TGTGCCAGCAAGTATCAAATGGCATACTATGGCTACACCTTC
>TRBD1|15|TRBJ2-5|TRBV7-9|NA
CASSAPDRGKETQYF
TGTGCCAGCAGCGCCCCGGACAGGGGTAAAGAGACCCAGTACTTC
>TRBD2|18|TRBJ2-3|TRBV9|few
CASSVVPASGYSTDTQYF
TGTGCCAGCAGCGTAGTCCCGGCTAGCGGGTATAGCACAGATACGCAGTATTTT
>NA|15|TRBJ2-2|TRBV3-1/TRBV3-2|NA
CASSQLAVNTGELFF
TGTGCCAGCAGCCAACTAGCAGTTAACACCGGGGAGCTGTTTTTT
>TRBD2|15|TRBJ2-7|TRBV2|NA
CASIYRNSGSYEQYF
TGTGCCAGCATTTATCGTAATAGCGGGTCGTACGAGCAGTACTTC
>TRBD1|15|TRBJ1-1|TRBV10-1|NA
CASSDPGQGLTEAFF
TGCGCCAGCAGTGATCCGGGACAGGGGCTGACTGAAGCTTTCTTT
>NA|14|TRBJ2-3|TRBV20-1|NA
CSASMGGGTDTQYF
TGCAGTGCTAGTATGGGCGGGGGCACAGATACGCAGTATTTT
>NA|11|TRBJ2-7|TRBV13|NA
CASSEAHEQYF
TGTGCCAGCAGTGAGGCCCACGAGCAGTACTTC
>NA|14|TRBJ2-7|TRBV7-3|NA
CASRSGPGDYEQYF
TGTGCCAGCAGGTCAGGTCCGGGGGACTACGAGCAGTACTTC
>NA|13|TRBJ1-1|TRBV5-1|NA
CASGLTVNTEAFF
TGCGCCAGCGGCCTGACAGTGAACACTGAAGCTTTCTTT
>NA|16|TRBJ1-6|TRBV10-2|NA
CASSEGRGSYNSPLHF
TGCGCCAGCAGTGAGGGGAGGGGCTCCTATAATTCACCCCTCCACTTT
>NA|16|TRBJ2-7|TRBV7-9|NA
CASSFGTYRASYEQYF
TGTGCCAGCAGCTTTGGGACTTACCGGGCCTCCTACGAGCAGTACTTC
>NA|13|TRBJ2-4|TRBV12-3/TRBV12-4|NA
CASSWGVGNIQYF
TGTGCCAGCAGTTGGGGGGTGGGCAACATTCAGTACTTC
>NA|14|TRBJ2-7|TRBV6-5|NA
CATGGVGLDYEQYF
TGTGCCACAGGAGGGGTGGGTCTCGACTACGAGCAGTACTTC
>NA|18|TRBJ2-5|TRBV7-2|once
CASSLGWGTDRSQETQYF
TGTGCCAGCAGCTTAGGCTGGGGTACGGACAGATCACAAGAGACCCAGTACTTC
>NA|15|TRBJ1-6|TRBV5-1|NA
CASSLEQIDNSPLHF
TGCGCCAGCAGCTTGGAACAGATAGATAATTCACCCCTCCACTTT
>NA|15|TRBJ1-6|TRBV15|NA
CATSRGGASNSPLHF
TGTGCCACCAGCAGAGGGGGCGCTTCCAATTCACCCCTCCACTTT
>TRBD1|15|TRBJ1-6|TRBV15|NA
CATSRGGTANSPLHF
TGTGCCACCAGCAGAGGCGGGACAGCTAATTCACCCCTCCACTTT
>NA|14|TRBJ1-4|TRBV30|NA
CAWSKGGHGEKLFF
TGTGCCTGGAGTAAGGGGGGGCATGGTGAAAAACTGTTTTTT
>NA|11|TRBJ2-7|TRBV20-1|NA
CSAKTGSEQYF
TGCAGTGCCAAAACAGGGTCCGAGCAGTACTTC
>TRBD1|16|TRBJ1-3|TRBV3-1/TRBV3-2|NA
CASSPTGVDFGNTIYF
TGTGCCAGCAGCCCGACAGGGGTCGACTTTGGAAACACCATATATTTT
>NA|13|TRBJ1-1|TRBV19|NA
CASSIAGDTEAFF
TGTGCCAGTAGTATTGCAGGGGACACTGAAGCTTTCTTT
>TRBD1|17|TRBJ1-1|TRBV30|few
CAWRSRPPGQGNTEAFF
TGTGCCTGGAGGTCCAGACCTCCGGGACAGGGGAACACTGAAGCTTTCTTT
>NA|13|TRBJ2-1|TRBV11-3|NA
CASSLDAGNEQFF
TGTGCCAGCAGCTTAGATGCGGGTAATGAGCAGTTCTTC
>NA|14|TRBJ1-4|TRBV5-5|NA
CASSYDVGEEKLFF
TGTGCCAGCAGCTACGACGTCGGGGAAGAAAAACTGTTTTTT
>TRBD1|14|TRBJ1-5|TRBV19|many
CASSPGQNNQPQHF
TGTGCCAGTAGTCCGGGACAGAACAATCAGCCCCAGCATTTT
>TRBD1|16|TRBJ2-1|TRBV3-1/TRBV3-2|NA
CASSQDWAGGADEQFF
TGTGCCAGCAGCCAAGATTGGGCAGGGGGCGCAGATGAGCAGTTCTTC
>NA|13|TRBJ2-2|TRBV25-1|once
CASTNRATGELFF
TGTGCCAGCACCAACAGGGCAACCGGGGAGCTGTTTTTT
>NA|14|TRBJ2-7|TRBV6-5|NA
CASSYRHESDEQYF
TGTGCCAGCAGTTATAGACATGAGTCGGACGAGCAGTACTTC
>NA|15|TRBJ1-1|TRBV7-8|NA
CASSLVGGENTEAFF
TGTGCCAGCAGCTTAGTGGGGGGGGAGAACACTGAAGCTTTCTTT
>NA|19|TRBJ2-5|TRBV5-1|NA
CASSPGGLGRTSSRETQYF
TGCGCCAGCAGCCCTGGGGGGTTAGGCAGAACCTCCAGCAGGGAGACCCAGTACTTC
>TRBD1|13|TRBJ1-2|TRBV12-3/TRBV12-4|NA
CASSLGDRGDFTF
TGTGCCAGCAGTTTAGGGGACAGGGGGGACTTCACCTTC
>NA|14|TRBJ2-5|TRBV19|NA
CASSITGLGETQYF
TGTGCCAGTAGTATTACAGGGCTGGGGGAGACCCAGTACTTC
>NA|13|TRBJ1-1|TRBV4-1|NA
CASSQVEGTEAFF
TGCGCCAGCAGCCAAGTAGAGGGCACTGAAGCTTTCTTT
>TRBD1|14|TRBJ1-5|TRBV16|NA
CASSVGQGNQPQHF
TGTGCCAGCAGCGTGGGACAGGGCAATCAGCCCCAGCATTTT
>NA|13|TRBJ1-4|TRBV30|once
CARRGGRHEKLFF
TGTGCCCGTCGTGGAGGACGACATGAAAAACTGTTTTTT
>TRBD1|15|TRBJ2-7|TRBV3-1/TRBV3-2|NA
CASSQVGQGAYEQYF
TGTGCCAGCAGCCAAGTTGGACAGGGGGCCTACGAGCAGTACTTC